Presented here are 9 T cell receptor beta chains from one specimen sequenced in a study of T cells in women clearing cervical HPV infection (dated by TCRdb to about 2018). Libraries were made using the immunoSEQ multiplex PCR assay. Imported from immuneACCESS, the table was reduced by TCRdb to in-frame sequences with V and J called. These copies leave out some clones; in studies compared against another copy, an unresolved V gene accounts for under half, and the cause of the remainder is not known. The sample has around 35,000 clones on record. The leading ten clones occupy more than 1.2% of the sample. The sequenced material came from blood buffy coat. The receptors shown here come from a woman between 18 and 69 years old with a cervical HPV16 infection that either progressed to CIN3+ or cleared (not recorded which).

Worth noting for this clone: The read comes to an end 3 residues before the CDR3 does, leaving the germline J gene to fill in the end. The rearrangement links TRBV19 to TRBJ2-1; 7 bases align to TRBD1. Germline lookup yields CDR1 LNHDA and CDR2 SQIVND (reference sequence). CDR3 size: 16 residues. Unmatched junction bases numbered 8, after V lost 6 bases and J lost 0 bases. CDR3 bases read: TGTGCCAGTAGCCGCGCCCGGGACAGCTCCTACAATGAG. This codes for CASSRARDSSYNE. The full CDR3 protein is CASSRARDSSYNEQFF.

Notes on this clone: The read stops 3 residues short of the end of the CDR3; the missing end is completed from the germline J gene. V is TRBV19 and J is TRBJ2-4; 12 bases map to TRBD1. The CDR3 sequence is 16 residues long. Per germline, CDR1 LNHDA and CDR2 SQIVND (reference sequence). CDR3 amino acids: CASSPGQGATNYGQYF. The part of the CDR3 DNA that was read is TGTGCCAGTAGTCCGGGACAGGGGGCTACTAACTATGGT.

A remark on this clone: The CDR3 extends 3 residues past the end of the read, so its final part is completed from the germline J gene. This chain joins TRBV2 and TRBJ2-7; D unresolved. Germline CDR1 is SNHLY and CDR2 is FYNNEI. V was shortened by 7 bases and J by 5 bases, with 12 bases between the two germline ends. The CDR3 spans 12 residues. The CDR3 loop is CASTKGSHEQYF. CDR3 DNA, as far as it was read: TGTGCCAGCACGAAGGGCTCGCACGAG.

For this clone: The read halts 3 residues ahead of the CDR3 end, with the missing end drawn from the germline J gene. The V call is TRBV18, the J call TRBJ2-1; 10 bases are shared with TRBD2. The CDR3 runs 15 residues. The germline V gene encodes CDR1 KGHSH and CDR2 LQKENI. The J segment lost 4 bases and the V segment lost 3 bases, leaving 3 bases of the junction unmatched. CDR3 sequence reads: CASSPVLAGYNEQFF. CDR3 DNA, as far as it was read: TGTGCCAGCTCACCCGTACTAGCGGGGTACAATGAG.

On this clone itself: The CDR3 end is not reached by the read, which stops 3 residues before it; the germline J gene fills it in. This chain uses TRBV24-1 with TRBJ2-3; D possibly corresponds to TRBD1 (5 bases). The ends were cut back, 7 bases at V and 0 bases at J, with 13 bases in the middle. This CDR3 is built from 15 residues. Germline V CDR1 and CDR2: KGHDR, SFDVKD. Partial CDR3 DNA: TGTGCCACCAGAGCCCCCCGACAGAGCACAGATACG. This translates into CATRAPRQSTDT. From start to end, the CDR3 is CATRAPRQSTDTQYF.

Concerning this clone itself: The DNA ends 3 residues before the CDR3 does, and the rest of the CDR3 is filled in from the germline J gene. The chain has TRBV6-2 or TRBV6-3 and TRBJ2-7; D gene unclear. V was pared by 6 bases and J by 2 bases, with 11 bases between. The CDR3 sequence is 13 residues long. Germline V gives CDR1 MNHEY, CDR2 SVGEGT. Incomplete CDR3 DNA: TGTGCCAGCAGCAAGGGTCCCCCCTACGAG. Translated: CASSKGPPYE. The whole CDR3 sequence reads CASSKGPPYEQYF.

Remarks on this clone: The read ends 3 residues shy of where the CDR3 ends; the end is completed using the germline J gene. This chain connects TRBV2 to TRBJ2-4; tentative D call: TRBD2 (6 bases). This CDR3 has 16 amino acids. The V gene's germline CDR1 is SNHLY and CDR2 FYNNEI. The ends were cut back, 4 bases at V and 2 bases at J, with 15 bases in the middle. The CDR3 is CASSGDSSGSKNIQYF. The sequenced part of the CDR3 DNA is TGTGCCAGCAGTGGGGACTCTTCAGGATCCAAAAACATT. The entire variable domain, with the rest obtained from reference TRBV2 and TRBJ2-4, is as follows: EPEVTQTPSHQVTQMGQEVILRCVPISNHLYFYWYRQILGQKVEFLVSFYNNEISEKSEIFDDQFSVERPDGSNFTLKIRSTKLEDSAMYFCASSGDSSGSKNIQYFGAGTRLSVL.

With regard to this clone: Read coverage stops 3 residues before the CDR3 terminus; the germline J gene supplies the remainder. This chain uses TRBV6-2 or TRBV6-3 with TRBJ2-4; the D gene is possibly TRBD2 (6 bases). V dropped 0 bases and J dropped 4 bases, with 16 bases sitting between them. The CDR3 is made up of 17 amino acids. Germline CDR1 MNHEY, CDR2 SVGEGT. The covered CDR3 bases are TGTGCCAGCAGTTACTCAGGGGCCGGGGGTCAAAAAAACATT. Amino acid sequence: CASSYSGAGGQKNI. The entire CDR3 reads CASSYSGAGGQKNIQYF.

Details on this clone: The read terminates 3 residues ahead of where the CDR3 ends, so the germline J gene completes it. The J gene is TRBJ2-5, the V gene TRBV6-1, with TRBD1 identical over 8 bases. V trimming: 7 bases; J trimming: 5 bases; junction bases outside the gene matches: 12. This CDR3 region has 15 residues. From germline, CDR1 is MNHNS and CDR2 SASEGT. This CDR3 reads CASTEAGGWEETQYF. Incomplete CDR3 DNA: TGTGCCAGCACAGAAGCAGGGGGCTGGGAGGAGACC.